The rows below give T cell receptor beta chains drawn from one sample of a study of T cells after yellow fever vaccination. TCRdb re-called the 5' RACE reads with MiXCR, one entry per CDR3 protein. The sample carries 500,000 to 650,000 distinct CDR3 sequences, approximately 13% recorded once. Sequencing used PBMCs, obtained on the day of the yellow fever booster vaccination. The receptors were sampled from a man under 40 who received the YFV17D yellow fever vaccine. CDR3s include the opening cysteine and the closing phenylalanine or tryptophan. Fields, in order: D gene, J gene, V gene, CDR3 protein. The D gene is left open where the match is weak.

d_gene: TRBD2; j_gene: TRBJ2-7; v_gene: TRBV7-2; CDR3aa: CASSPLGREKSSYEQYF
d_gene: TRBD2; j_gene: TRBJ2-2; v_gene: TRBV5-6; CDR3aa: CASSPRLAANTGELFF
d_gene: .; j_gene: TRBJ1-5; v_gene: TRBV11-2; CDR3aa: CASSKKGGNQPQHF
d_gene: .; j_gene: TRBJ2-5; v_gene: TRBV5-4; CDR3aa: CASSITGAETQYF
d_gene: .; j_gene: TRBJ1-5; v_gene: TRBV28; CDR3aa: CASSFGTQPQHF
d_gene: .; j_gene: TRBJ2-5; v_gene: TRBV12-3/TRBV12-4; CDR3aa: CASSQTGPQETQYF
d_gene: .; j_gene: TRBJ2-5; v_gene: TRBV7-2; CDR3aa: CASSGSREETQYF
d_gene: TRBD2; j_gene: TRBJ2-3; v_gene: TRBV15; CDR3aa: CATSREGGLASTDTQYF
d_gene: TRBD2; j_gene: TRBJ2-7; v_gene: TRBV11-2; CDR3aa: CASSLVELRGTTYEQYF
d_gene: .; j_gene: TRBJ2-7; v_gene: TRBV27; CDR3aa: CASSRDTYYEQYF
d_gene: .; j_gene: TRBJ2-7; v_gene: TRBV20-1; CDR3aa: CSAGVGVIPYEQYF
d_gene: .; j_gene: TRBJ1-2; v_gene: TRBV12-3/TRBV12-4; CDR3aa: CASSFGTSYGYTF
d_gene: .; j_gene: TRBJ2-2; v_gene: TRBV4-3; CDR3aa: CASSHLKTGRNTGELFF
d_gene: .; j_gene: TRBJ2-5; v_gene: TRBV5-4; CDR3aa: CASSFFWTQETQYF
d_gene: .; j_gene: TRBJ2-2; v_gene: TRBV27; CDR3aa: CASTGRWEDTGELFF
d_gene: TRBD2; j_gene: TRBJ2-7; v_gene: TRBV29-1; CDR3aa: CSVRTSGRPSSYEQYF